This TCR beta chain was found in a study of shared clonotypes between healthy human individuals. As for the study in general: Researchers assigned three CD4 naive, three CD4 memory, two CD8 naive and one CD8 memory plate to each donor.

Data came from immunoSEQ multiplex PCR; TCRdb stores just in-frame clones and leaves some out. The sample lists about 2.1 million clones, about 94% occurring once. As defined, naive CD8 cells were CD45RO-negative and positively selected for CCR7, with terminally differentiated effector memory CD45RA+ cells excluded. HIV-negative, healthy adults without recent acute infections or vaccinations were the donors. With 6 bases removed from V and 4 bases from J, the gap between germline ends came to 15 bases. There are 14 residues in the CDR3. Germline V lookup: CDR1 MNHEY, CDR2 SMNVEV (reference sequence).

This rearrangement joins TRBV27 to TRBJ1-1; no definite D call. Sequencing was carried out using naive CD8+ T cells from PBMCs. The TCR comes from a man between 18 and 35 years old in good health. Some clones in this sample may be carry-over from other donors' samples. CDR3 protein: CASSPTVSPTEAFF. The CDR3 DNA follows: TGTGCCAGCAGCCCCACCGTCTCGCCCACTGAAGCTTTCTTT.